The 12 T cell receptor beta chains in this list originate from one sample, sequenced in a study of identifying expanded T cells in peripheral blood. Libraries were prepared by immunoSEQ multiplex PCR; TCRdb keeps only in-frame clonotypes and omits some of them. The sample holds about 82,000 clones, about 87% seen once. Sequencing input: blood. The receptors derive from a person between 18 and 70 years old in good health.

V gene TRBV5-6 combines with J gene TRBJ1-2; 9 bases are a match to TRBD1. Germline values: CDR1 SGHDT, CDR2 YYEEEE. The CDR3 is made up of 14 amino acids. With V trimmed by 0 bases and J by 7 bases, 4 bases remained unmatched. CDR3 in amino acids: CASSLGTGVGGYTF. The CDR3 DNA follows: TGTGCCAGCAGCTTGGGGACAGGGGTGGGTGGCTACACCTTC.

Here the CDR3 reads CASSGPGQGIQGQFF. The CDR3 region has the DNA TGTGCCAGCAGTGGCCCCGGACAGGGGATACAAGGACAGTTCTTC. This sequence joins TRBV6-1 and TRBJ2-1; 9 bases fit TRBD1. The CDR3 runs to 15 residues. The junction had 14 bases not matched to a gene; V was cut back by 4 bases and J by 13 bases. Germline values: CDR1 MNHNS, CDR2 SASEGT.

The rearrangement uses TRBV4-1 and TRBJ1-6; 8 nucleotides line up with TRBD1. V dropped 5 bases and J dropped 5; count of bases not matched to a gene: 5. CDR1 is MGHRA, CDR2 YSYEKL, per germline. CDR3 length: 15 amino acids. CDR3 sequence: CASSSGGQDNSPLHF. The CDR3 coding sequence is TGCGCCAGCAGCTCGGGGGGACAGGATAATTCACCCCTCCACTTT.

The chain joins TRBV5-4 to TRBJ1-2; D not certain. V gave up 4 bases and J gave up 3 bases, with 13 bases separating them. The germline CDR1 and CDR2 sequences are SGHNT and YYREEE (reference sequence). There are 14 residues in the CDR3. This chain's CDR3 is CASSNTGVDYGYTF. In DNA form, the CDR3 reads TGTGCCAGCAGCAACACCGGGGTAGACTATGGCTACACCTTC.

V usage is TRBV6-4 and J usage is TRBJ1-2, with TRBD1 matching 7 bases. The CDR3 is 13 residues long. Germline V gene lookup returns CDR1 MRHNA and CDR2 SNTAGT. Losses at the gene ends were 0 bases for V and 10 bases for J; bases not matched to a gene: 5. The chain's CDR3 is CASSDSGQAHYTF. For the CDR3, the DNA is TGTGCCAGCAGTGACTCTGGACAGGCGCACTACACCTTC.

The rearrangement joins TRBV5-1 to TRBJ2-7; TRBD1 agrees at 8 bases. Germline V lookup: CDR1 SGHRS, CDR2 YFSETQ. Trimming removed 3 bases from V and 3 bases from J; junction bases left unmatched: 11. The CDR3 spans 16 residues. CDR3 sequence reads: CASSSWGQVSIYEQYF. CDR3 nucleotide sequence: TGCGCCAGCAGCTCCTGGGGACAGGTCTCGATCTACGAGCAGTACTTC.

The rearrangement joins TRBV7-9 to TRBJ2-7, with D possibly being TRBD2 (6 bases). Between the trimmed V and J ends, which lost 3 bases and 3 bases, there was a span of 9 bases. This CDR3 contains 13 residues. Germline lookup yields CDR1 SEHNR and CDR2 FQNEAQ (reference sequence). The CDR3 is CASSFRDFYEQYF. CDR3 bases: TGTGCCAGCAGCTTTCGGGACTTCTACGAGCAGTACTTC.

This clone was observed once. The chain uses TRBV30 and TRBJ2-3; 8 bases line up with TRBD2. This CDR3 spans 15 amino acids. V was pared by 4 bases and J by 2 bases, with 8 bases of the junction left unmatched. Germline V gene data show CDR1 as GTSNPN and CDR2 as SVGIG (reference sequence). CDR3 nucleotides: TGTGCCTGGAACCCTGGAGCGGGGGCCACAGATACGCAGTATTTT. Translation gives CAWNPGAGATDTQYF.

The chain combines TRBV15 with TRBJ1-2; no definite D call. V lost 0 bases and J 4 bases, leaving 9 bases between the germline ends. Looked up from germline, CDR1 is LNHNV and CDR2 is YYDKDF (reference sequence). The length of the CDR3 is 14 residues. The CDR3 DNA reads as TGTGCCACCAGCAGAGATCGCGCCAGCTATGGCTACACCTTC. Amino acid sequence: CATSRDRASYGYTF.

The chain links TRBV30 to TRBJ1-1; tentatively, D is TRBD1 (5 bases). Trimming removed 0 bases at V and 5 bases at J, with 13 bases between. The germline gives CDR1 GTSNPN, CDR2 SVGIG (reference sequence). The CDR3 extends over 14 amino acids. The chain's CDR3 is CAWSVRGMGTEAFF. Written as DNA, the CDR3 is TGTGCCTGGAGTGTACGGGGGATGGGGACTGAAGCTTTCTTT.

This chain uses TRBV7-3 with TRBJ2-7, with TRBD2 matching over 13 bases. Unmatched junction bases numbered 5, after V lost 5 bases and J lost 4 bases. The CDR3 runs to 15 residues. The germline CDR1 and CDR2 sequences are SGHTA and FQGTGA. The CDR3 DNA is TGTGCCAGCAGCCGGACTAGCGGGGGATTATACGAGCAGTACTTC. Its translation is CASSRTSGGLYEQYF.

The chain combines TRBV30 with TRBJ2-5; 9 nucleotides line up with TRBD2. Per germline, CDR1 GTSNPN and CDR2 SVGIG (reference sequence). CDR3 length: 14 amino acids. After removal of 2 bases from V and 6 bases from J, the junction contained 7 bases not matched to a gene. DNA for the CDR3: TGTGCCTGGAGTCCTCTCGGGACTAGCCAGACCCAGTACTTC. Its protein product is CAWSPLGTSQTQYF.